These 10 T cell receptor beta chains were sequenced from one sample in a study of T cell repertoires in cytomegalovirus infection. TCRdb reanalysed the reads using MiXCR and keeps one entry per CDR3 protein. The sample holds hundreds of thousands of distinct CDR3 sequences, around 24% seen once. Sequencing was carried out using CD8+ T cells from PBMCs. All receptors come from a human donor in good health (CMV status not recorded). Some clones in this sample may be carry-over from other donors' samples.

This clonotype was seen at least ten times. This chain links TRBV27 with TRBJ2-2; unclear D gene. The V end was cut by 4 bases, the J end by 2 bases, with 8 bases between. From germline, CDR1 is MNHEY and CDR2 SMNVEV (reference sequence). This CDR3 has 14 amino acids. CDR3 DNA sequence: TGTGCCAGCAGTTGGTCCAGCAACACCGGGGAGCTGTTTTTT. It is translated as CASSWSSNTGELFF.

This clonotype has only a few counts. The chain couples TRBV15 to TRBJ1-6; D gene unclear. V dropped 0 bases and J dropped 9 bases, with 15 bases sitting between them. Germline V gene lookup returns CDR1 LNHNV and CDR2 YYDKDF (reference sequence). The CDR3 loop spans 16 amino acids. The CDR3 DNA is TGTGCCACCAGCAGAGATCACCAGGTCGTCGGTTCACCCCTCCACTTT. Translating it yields CATSRDHQVVGSPLHF.

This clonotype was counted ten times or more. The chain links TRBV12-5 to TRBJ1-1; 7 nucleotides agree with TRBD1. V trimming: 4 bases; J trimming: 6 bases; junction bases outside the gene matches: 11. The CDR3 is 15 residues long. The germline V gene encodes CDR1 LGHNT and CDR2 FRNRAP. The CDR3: CASGSSIGGPPEAFF. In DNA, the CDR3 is TGTGCTAGTGGTTCGTCCATAGGGGGCCCCCCTGAAGCTTTCTTT.

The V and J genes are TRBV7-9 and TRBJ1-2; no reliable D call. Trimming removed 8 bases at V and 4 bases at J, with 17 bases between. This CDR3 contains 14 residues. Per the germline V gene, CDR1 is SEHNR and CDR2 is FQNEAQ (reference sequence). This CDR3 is CASLSLGEGYGYTF. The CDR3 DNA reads TGTGCCAGCCTATCTCTAGGCGAAGGCTATGGCTACACCTTC.

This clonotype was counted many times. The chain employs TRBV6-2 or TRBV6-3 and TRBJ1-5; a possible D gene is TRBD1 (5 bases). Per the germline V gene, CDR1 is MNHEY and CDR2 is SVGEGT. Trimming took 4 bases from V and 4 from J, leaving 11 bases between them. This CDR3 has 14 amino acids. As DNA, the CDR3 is TGTGCCAGCAGTTTCCGGGACTTGAATCAGCCCCAGCATTTT. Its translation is CASSFRDLNQPQHF.

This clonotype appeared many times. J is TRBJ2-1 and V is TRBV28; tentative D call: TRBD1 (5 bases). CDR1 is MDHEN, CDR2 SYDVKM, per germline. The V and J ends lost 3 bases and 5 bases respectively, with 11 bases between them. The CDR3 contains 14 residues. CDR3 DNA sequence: TGTGCCAGCAGTTTTCGACAGCCTAACAATGAGCAGTTCTTC. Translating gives CASSFRQPNNEQFF. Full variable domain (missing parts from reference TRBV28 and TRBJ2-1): DVKVTQSSRYLVKRTGEKVFLECVQDMDHENMFWYRQDPGLGLRLIYFSYDVKMKEKGDIPEGYSVSREKKERFSLILESASTNQTSMYLCASSFRQPNNEQFFGPGTRLTVL.

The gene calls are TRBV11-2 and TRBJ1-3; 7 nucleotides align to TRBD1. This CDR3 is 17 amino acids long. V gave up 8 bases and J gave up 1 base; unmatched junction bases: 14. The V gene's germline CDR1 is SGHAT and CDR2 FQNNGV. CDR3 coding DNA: TGTGCCAGCGCATCACCCCGGACAGGTGGTTCTGGAAACACCATATATTTT. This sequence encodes CASASPRTGGSGNTIYF.

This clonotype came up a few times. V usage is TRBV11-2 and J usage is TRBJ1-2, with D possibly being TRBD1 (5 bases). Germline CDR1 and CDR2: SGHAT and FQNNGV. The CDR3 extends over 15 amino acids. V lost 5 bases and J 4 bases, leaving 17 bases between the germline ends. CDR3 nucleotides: TGTGCCAGCAGCGGTCAACGCAGGGTCCCCTATGGCTACACCTTC. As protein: CASSGQRRVPYGYTF.

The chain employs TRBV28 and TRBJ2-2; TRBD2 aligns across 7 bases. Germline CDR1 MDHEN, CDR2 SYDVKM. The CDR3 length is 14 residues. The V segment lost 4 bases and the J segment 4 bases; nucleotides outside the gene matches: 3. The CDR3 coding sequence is TGTGCCAGCAGTTGGCCTAGCGGCACCGGGGAGCTGTTTTTT. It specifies CASSWPSGTGELFF. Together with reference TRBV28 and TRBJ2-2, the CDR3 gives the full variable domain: DVKVTQSSRYLVKRTGEKVFLECVQDMDHENMFWYRQDPGLGLRLIYFSYDVKMKEKGDIPEGYSVSREKKERFSLILESASTNQTSMYLCASSWPSGTGELFFGEGSRLTVL.

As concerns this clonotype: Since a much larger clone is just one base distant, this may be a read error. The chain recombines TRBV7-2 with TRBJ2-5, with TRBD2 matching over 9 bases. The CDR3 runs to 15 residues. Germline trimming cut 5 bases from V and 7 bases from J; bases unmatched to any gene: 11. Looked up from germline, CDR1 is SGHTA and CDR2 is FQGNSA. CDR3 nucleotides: TGTGCCAGCAGCCCCTTTGGCGGGGGGGGTGTGACCCAGTACTTC. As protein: CASSPFGGGGVTQYF.